Following are 4 T cell receptor beta chains from one sample sequenced in a study of regulatory T cells in long-lasting Graves disease. Time point indicated: persistent/refractory GD, antithyroid drugs over 5 years with positive TRAb. The TCR library used RNA extracted from PBMCs. Assembly of TCR beta libraries relied on iRepertoire HTBI primers together with Arm-PCR of CDR3 regions. TCRdb itself ran the multiplex PCR reads through MiXCR, one entry per CDR3 protein. This repertoire shows 600,000 to 800,000 distinct CDR3 sequences, 25% to 30% found once; its top ten account for under 50%. Material: peripheral blood mononuclear cells (PBMCs), obtained when the disease was refractory, from a patient treated with antithyroid drugs. The receptor set was obtained from a female donor with Graves disease.

This clonotype occurred many times. The chain links TRBV6-1 to TRBJ1-1; no definite D call. CDR1 and CDR2 from the germline V gene are MNHNS and SASEGT. V lost 4 bases and J lost 0, with 12 bases in between. The CDR3 length is 15 residues. The CDR3: CASSGSHFMNTEAFF. The CDR3 bases are TGTGCCAGCAGTGGCAGCCACTTCATGAACACTGAAGCTTTCTTT.

J is TRBJ1-5 and V is TRBV6-1, with 10 positions matching TRBD1. V gave up 3 bases and J gave up 6 bases; unmatched junction bases: 5. The CDR3 loop spans 15 amino acids. The V gene's germline CDR1 is MNHNS and CDR2 SASEGT. In DNA, the CDR3 is TGTGCCAGCAGTGAGCTGACAGGGGGCTTTCAGCCCCAGCATTTT. As protein: CASSELTGGFQPQHF.

This chain joins TRBV20-1 and TRBJ2-7, with 7 positions matching TRBD1. CDR3 length equals 13 residues. The V gene's germline CDR1 is DFQATT and CDR2 SNEGSKA (reference sequence). The J segment lost 2 bases and the V segment lost 3 bases, leaving 4 bases of the junction unmatched. The CDR3, as DNA: TGCAGTGCTAGTACAGGGGTCACCTACGAGCAGTACTTC. It yields the protein CSASTGVTYEQYF.

CDR3 sequence (DNA): TGTGCCAGCAGCTTAGCCTCGACCGGGGCAGGGTGGGGGTATGGCTACACCTTC. Its translation: CASSLASTGAGWGYGYTF. The chain couples TRBV7-2 to TRBJ1-2; D possibly corresponds to TRBD1 (5 bases). The germline CDR1 and CDR2 sequences are SGHTA and FQGNSA. V lost 0 bases to trimming and J lost 5 bases, with 22 bases between them. CDR3 length: 18 amino acids.